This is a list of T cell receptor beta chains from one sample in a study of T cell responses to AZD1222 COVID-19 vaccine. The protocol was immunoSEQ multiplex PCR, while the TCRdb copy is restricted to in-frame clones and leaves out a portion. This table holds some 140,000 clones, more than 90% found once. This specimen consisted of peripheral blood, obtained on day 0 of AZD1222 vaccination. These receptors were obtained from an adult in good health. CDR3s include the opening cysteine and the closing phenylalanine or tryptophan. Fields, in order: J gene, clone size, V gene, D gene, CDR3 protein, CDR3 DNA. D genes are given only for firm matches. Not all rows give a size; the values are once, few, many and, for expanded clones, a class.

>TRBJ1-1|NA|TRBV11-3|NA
CASSADGLNTEAFF
TGTGCCAGCAGCGCCGACGGGTTGAACACTGAAGCTTTCTTT
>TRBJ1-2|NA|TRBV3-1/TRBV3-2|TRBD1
CASSQPKGGQVDF
TGTGCCAGCAGCCAACCGAAGGGGGGACAGGTGGACTTC
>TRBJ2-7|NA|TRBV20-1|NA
CSASRPPPVVYEQYF
TGCAGTGCTAGTCGACCCCCACCGGTAGTCTACGAGCAGTACTTC
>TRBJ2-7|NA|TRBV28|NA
CASSLSGPREQYF
TGTGCCAGCAGCCTTAGCGGTCCCCGGGAGCAGTACTTC
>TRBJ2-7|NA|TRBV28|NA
CASQEGLSEQYF
TGTGCCAGCCAGGAGGGACTCAGCGAGCAGTACTTC
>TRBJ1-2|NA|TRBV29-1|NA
CSVGPSQDYGYTF
TGCAGCGTTGGTCCAAGCCAGGACTATGGCTACACCTTC
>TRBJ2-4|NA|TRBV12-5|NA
CASDEGASGPKNIQYF
TGTGCTAGTGACGAAGGGGCCTCGGGGCCCAAAAACATTCAGTACTTC
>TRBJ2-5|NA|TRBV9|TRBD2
CASSQEGLAEETQYF
TGTGCCAGCAGCCAGGAGGGACTAGCAGAAGAGACCCAGTACTTC
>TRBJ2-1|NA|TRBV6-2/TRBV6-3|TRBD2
CASSYRSGSYNEQFF
TGTGCCAGCAGTTACAGGAGCGGGAGCTACAATGAGCAGTTCTTC
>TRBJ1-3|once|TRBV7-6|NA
CASSLLVDSSGNTIYF
TGTGCCAGCAGCTTACTAGTGGATTCCTCTGGAAACACCATATATTTT
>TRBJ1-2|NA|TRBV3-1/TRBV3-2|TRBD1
CASSHDSGTVVESYGYTF
TGTGCCAGCAGCCACGATTCCGGGACAGTCGTCGAAAGCTATGGCTACACCTTC
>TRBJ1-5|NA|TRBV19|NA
CASSIEGFGQPQHF
TGTGCCAGTAGTATAGAAGGGTTTGGACAGCCCCAGCATTTT
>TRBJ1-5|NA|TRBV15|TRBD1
CATKQGWNQPQHF
TGTGCCACTAAACAGGGGTGGAATCAGCCCCAGCATTTT
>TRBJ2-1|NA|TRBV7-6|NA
CASSLPGGEQFF
TGTGCCAGCAGCTTGCCCGGGGGTGAGCAGTTCTTC
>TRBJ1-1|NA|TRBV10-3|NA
CAIRGAGNTEAFF
TGTGCCATCAGGGGGGCCGGGAACACTGAAGCTTTCTTT
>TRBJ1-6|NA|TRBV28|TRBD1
CASTTAGTVSSPLHF
TGTGCCAGCACCACTGCCGGGACAGTTTCTTCACCCCTCCACTTT
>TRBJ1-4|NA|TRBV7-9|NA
CASSSLVGPGDEKLFF
TGTGCCAGCAGCTCCCTTGTAGGGCCTGGGGATGAAAAACTGTTTTTT
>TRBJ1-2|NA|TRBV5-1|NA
CASSLLLGGGYTF
TGCGCCAGCAGCTTGTTACTGGGTGGCGGCTACACCTTC
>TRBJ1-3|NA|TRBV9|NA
CASSVDILSGNTIYF
TGTGCCAGCAGCGTTGACATACTCTCTGGAAACACCATATATTTT
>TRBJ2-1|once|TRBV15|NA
CATSRGTPNSYNEQFF
TGTGCCACCAGCAGAGGGACCCCAAACTCCTACAATGAGCAGTTCTTC
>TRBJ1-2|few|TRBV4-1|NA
CASSQEAGRVYGYTF
TGCGCCAGCAGCCAAGAAGCGGGCAGGGTATATGGCTACACCTTC
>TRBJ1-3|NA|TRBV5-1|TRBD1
CASSSQTGGGNTIYF
TGCGCCAGCAGCTCCCAGACAGGGGGTGGAAACACCATATATTTT
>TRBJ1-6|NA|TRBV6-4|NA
CASSMEFSPLHF
TGTGCCAGCAGTATGGAGTTTTCACCCCTCCACTTT
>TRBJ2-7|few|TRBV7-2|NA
CASRDPSSSYEQYF
TGTGCCAGCAGGGACCCCTCCAGCTCCTACGAGCAGTACTTC
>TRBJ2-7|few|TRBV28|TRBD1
CATWDRGGEQYF
TGTGCCACCTGGGACAGGGGAGGTGAGCAGTACTTC
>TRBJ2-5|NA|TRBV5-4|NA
CASSLGLTRYF
TGTGCCAGCAGCTTGGGACTAACCCGTTACTTC
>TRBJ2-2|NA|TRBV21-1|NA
CASSGNGHSTGELFF
TGTGCCAGCAGCGGAAACGGTCACAGCACCGGGGAGCTGTTTTTT
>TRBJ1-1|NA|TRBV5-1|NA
CASSFRSNSGVNTEAFF
TGCGCCAGCAGCTTCCGGAGTAACAGCGGCGTGAACACTGAAGCTTTCTTT
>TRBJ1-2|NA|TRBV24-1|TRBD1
CATSDPGQGKDGYTF
TGTGCCACCAGTGACCCGGGACAGGGAAAGGATGGCTACACCTTC
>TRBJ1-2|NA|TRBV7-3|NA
CASSFSGTIGYTF
TGTGCCAGCAGCTTCTCCGGGACAATCGGCTACACCTTC
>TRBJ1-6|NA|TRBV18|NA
CASSPIQGHSYNSPLHF
TGTGCCAGCTCACCTATACAGGGCCACTCCTATAATTCACCCCTCCACTTT
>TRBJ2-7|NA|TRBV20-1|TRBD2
CSASSPTSGGTRGGYEQYF
TGCAGTGCTAGTTCCCCCACTAGCGGGGGGACCCGGGGGGGCTACGAGCAGTACTTC
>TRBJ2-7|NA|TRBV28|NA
CASRVAYEQYF
TGTGCCAGCAGGGTAGCCTACGAGCAGTACTTC